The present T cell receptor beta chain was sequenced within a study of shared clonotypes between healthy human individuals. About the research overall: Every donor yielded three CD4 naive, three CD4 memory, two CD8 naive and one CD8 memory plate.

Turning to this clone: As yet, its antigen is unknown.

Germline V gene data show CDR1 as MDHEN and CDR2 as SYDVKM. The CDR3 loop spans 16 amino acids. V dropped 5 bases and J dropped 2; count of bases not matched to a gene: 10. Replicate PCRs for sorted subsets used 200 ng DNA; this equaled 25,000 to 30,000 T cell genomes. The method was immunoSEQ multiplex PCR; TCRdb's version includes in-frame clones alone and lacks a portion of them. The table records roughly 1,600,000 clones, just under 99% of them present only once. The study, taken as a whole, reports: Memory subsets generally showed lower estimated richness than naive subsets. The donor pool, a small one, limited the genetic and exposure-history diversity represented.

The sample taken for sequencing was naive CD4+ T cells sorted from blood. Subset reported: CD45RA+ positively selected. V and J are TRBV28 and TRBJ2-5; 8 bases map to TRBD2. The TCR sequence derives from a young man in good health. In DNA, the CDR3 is TGTGCCAGCAGTCCCGGGACTAGAGGGGGGCAAGAGACCCAGTACTTC. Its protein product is CASSPGTRGGQETQYF.